These 27 T cell receptor beta chains originate from one sample sequenced in a study of blood T cell repertoires in COVID-19. This table comes from immunoSEQ multiplex PCR, and its TCRdb copy is limited to in-frame clones, with some not included. The sample has about 200,000 clones, roughly 80% seen once. Sequencing was performed on peripheral blood. Receptor source: a woman aged 80 or over with acute or convalescent COVID-19.

This chain joins TRBV3-1 (or the pseudogene TRBV3-2) and TRBJ1-2; a weak D match, TRBD1 (5 bases). Per the germline V gene, CDR1 is LGHDT and CDR2 is YNNKEL (reference sequence). Trimming removed 1 base at V and 6 bases at J, with 12 bases between. The length of the CDR3 is 14 residues. CDR3 sequence: CASSQAGQGHGYTF. The CDR3 DNA reads TGTGCCAGCAGCCAAGCAGGGCAGGGCCATGGCTACACCTTC.

In its sample, this clone was seen a few times. The CDR3 region is CASAKEDTGELFF. The CDR3, as DNA: TGTGCTAGTGCCAAGGAGGACACCGGGGAGCTGTTTTTT. The chain is built from TRBV12-5 and TRBJ2-2; tentatively, D is TRBD2 (5 bases). The CDR3 loop spans 13 amino acids. V lost 7 bases to trimming and J lost 3 bases, with 9 bases between them. Germline CDR1 LGHNT, CDR2 FRNRAP.

The rearrangement uses TRBV4-1 and TRBJ1-3; D remains ambiguous. The V end was cut by 2 bases, the J end by 0 bases, with 11 bases between. This CDR3 has 16 amino acids. The germline V gene has CDR1 MGHRA and CDR2 YSYEKL. The CDR3 is CASSQQESSSGNTIYF. DNA of the CDR3: TGCGCCAGCAGCCAACAAGAGAGCTCCTCTGGAAACACCATATATTTT.

The chain uses TRBV9 and TRBJ2-1, with a weak D call TRBD1 (6 bases). The length of the CDR3 is 15 residues. V was shortened by 3 bases and J by 3 bases, with 13 bases between the two germline ends. Per germline, CDR1 SGDLS and CDR2 YYNGEE. This CDR3 reads CASSAEHRDYNEQFF. CDR3 nucleotides: TGTGCCAGCAGCGCCGAACACAGGGACTACAATGAGCAGTTCTTC. The variable domain in full, with the rest retrieved from reference TRBV9 and TRBJ2-1, is DSGVTQTPKHLITATGQRVTLRCSPRSGDLSVYWYQQSLDQGLQFLIQYYNGEERAKGNILERFSAQQFPDLHSELNLSSLELGDSALYFCASSAEHRDYNEQFFGPGTRLTVL.

V and J are TRBV19 and TRBJ1-4; TRBD1 agrees at 7 bases. This CDR3 spans 14 amino acids. V trimming: 6 bases; J trimming: 3 bases; junction bases outside the gene matches: 4. Germline CDR1 and CDR2: LNHDA and SQIVND (reference sequence). This chain's CDR3 is CASRRQGANEKLFF. In nucleotides, the CDR3 is TGTGCCAGTAGAAGACAGGGAGCTAATGAAAAACTGTTTTTT.

The chain links TRBV13 to TRBJ2-7; 10 bases align to TRBD2. Germline CDR1 is PRHDT and CDR2 is FYEKMQ (reference sequence). J gave up 0 bases and V 6 bases, and 2 bases lay outside the gene matches. This CDR3 contains 14 residues. The CDR3, as DNA: TGTGCCAGCAGTTCTAGCGGGAGCTCCTACGAGCAGTACTTC. Translated: CASSSSGSSYEQYF. The full variable domain, its missing parts supplied by reference TRBV13 and TRBJ2-7, is AAGVIQSPRHLIKEKRETATLKCYPIPRHDTVYWYQQGPGQDPQFLISFYEKMQSDKGSIPDRFSAQQFSDYHSELNMSSLELGDSALYFCASSSSGSSYEQYFGPGTRLTVT.

The chain couples TRBV11-1 to TRBJ2-7; TRBD2 agrees at 11 bases. CDR1 and CDR2 from the germline V gene are SGHAT and FQDESV (reference sequence). V shed 2 bases and J 4 bases; nucleotides not matched to a gene: 4. The CDR3 sequence is 15 residues long. The CDR3 region is CASSLLTSGSYEQYF. CDR3 nucleotide sequence: TGTGCCAGCAGCTTATTAACTAGCGGGAGTTACGAGCAGTACTTC.

J is TRBJ2-1 and V is TRBV10-3; perhaps TRBD2 as D (6 bases). The CDR3 runs to 14 residues. Germline loops: CDR1 ENHRY, CDR2 SYGVKD. V shed 6 bases and J shed 7 bases, with 16 bases lying between them. The CDR3 protein is CAIREGLGRNEQFF. The CDR3 DNA sequence: TGTGCCATCAGGGAGGGTCTTGGGAGGAATGAGCAGTTCTTC.

V gene TRBV30 combines with J gene TRBJ1-1; TRBD1 agrees at 10 bases. This CDR3 region has 15 residues. V lost 2 bases, J lost 5 bases, and 8 bases stayed unmatched. Germline values: CDR1 GTSNPN, CDR2 SVGIG (reference sequence). The CDR3, as DNA: TGTGCCTGGAGTATGACAGGGGGCCGGTATACTGAAGCTTTCTTT. The encoded protein is CAWSMTGGRYTEAFF.

The chain joins TRBV7-3 to TRBJ2-5; 8 bases agree with TRBD1. Trimming cost V 6 bases and J 5 bases; bases outside gene matches: 11. The length of the CDR3 is 15 residues. CDR1 and CDR2 (germline): SGHTA, FQGTGA. The CDR3 loop is CASRRRTGNGETQYF. The DNA for the CDR3 is TGTGCCAGCAGGAGACGGACAGGGAATGGGGAGACCCAGTACTTC. The complete variable domain, with remaining parts taken from reference TRBV7-3 and TRBJ2-5, reads GAGVSQTPSNKVTEKGKYVELRCDPISGHTALYWYRQSLGQGPEFLIYFQGTGAADDSGLPNDRFFAVRPEGSVSTLKIQRTERGDSAVYLCASRRRTGNGETQYFGPGTRLLVL.

The chain combines TRBV2 with TRBJ2-3, with D possibly TRBD2 on 5 matching bases. V was cut by 6 bases and J by 0 bases, with 10 bases left in between. CDR1 is SNHLY and CDR2 is FYNNEI in the germline V gene. CDR3 length: 14 residues. The CDR3 sequence: CASSLAYSTDTQYF. CDR3 nucleotide sequence: TGTGCCAGCAGCCTAGCTTACAGCACAGATACGCAGTATTTT.

V gene TRBV19 combines with J gene TRBJ1-5, with D possibly being TRBD1 (6 bases). CDR3 size: 13 residues. Trimming removed 5 bases from V and 1 base from J, with 6 bases in between. The V gene's germline CDR1 is LNHDA and CDR2 SQIVND (reference sequence). The CDR3 region is CASSGQSNQPQHF. In DNA, the CDR3 is TGTGCCAGTAGTGGACAGAGCAATCAGCCCCAGCATTTT.

The CDR3 coding sequence is TGTGCCAGCAGCGAAACTAGTGTCGGGGAGACCCAGTACTTC. It encodes CASSETSVGETQYF. The chain joins TRBV9 to TRBJ2-5; tentative D call: TRBD2 (5 bases). CDR1 and CDR2 (germline): SGDLS, YYNGEE. Trimming cost V 3 bases and J 5 bases, with 14 bases left between them. The CDR3 consists of 14 residues.

The chain links TRBV7-8 to TRBJ2-2; the match to TRBD2 covers 14 bases. Germline assignment: CDR1 SGHVS and CDR2 FQNEAQ. The CDR3 runs to 17 residues. V trimming: 3 bases; J trimming: 5 bases; junction bases outside the gene matches: 5. The CDR3 loop reads CASSLTSGGAGTGELFF. CDR3 DNA: TGTGCCAGCAGCTTGACTAGCGGGGGGGCCGGTACCGGGGAGCTGTTTTTT.

This chain links TRBV10-2 with TRBJ1-5, with a tentative D call TRBD1 (5 bases). This CDR3 spans 14 amino acids. From germline, CDR1 is WSHSY and CDR2 SAAADI. Between the trimmed V and J ends, which lost 0 bases and 6 bases, there was a span of 9 bases. CDR3 residues: CASSESGGAQPQHF. The CDR3 DNA is TGCGCCAGCAGTGAGTCGGGTGGGGCTCAGCCCCAGCATTTT.

The J gene is TRBJ1-5, the V gene TRBV9, with 7 bases matching TRBD1. Trimming at V came to 5 bases and at J to 4 bases, leaving 3 bases not matched to a gene. The CDR3 loop spans 13 amino acids. From germline, CDR1 is SGDLS and CDR2 YYNGEE. The CDR3 sequence: CASSGDSNQPQHF. CDR3 sequence (DNA): TGTGCCAGCAGTGGGGACAGTAATCAGCCCCAGCATTTT.

The V and J genes are TRBV4-3 and TRBJ1-1; 9 bases agree with TRBD1. Germline trimming cut 5 bases from V and 4 bases from J; bases unmatched to any gene: 8. The CDR3 loop spans 15 amino acids. Germline CDR1 LGHNA, CDR2 YSLEER. CDR3 loop: CASSTMGQGGTEAFF. DNA for the CDR3: TGCGCCAGCAGCACCATGGGACAGGGTGGCACTGAAGCTTTCTTT.

The CDR3 DNA sequence: TGTGCCAGCACTAGAGCGGGGGTCCCCCTGGGTGAGCAGTTCTTC. Amino acid sequence: CASTRAGVPLGEQFF. The V gene is TRBV6-5, the J gene TRBJ2-1, with 8 bases identical to TRBD2. The CDR3 length is 15 residues. J lost 9 bases, V lost 7 bases, and 14 bases had no gene match. Per germline, CDR1 MNHEY and CDR2 SVGAGI.

The V call is TRBV7-9, the J call TRBJ1-6; a weak D match, TRBD1 (6 bases). Per germline, CDR1 SEHNR and CDR2 FQNEAQ (reference sequence). Trimming pared 5 bases from V and 7 bases from J, leaving 18 bases between. The CDR3 totals 16 residues. The CDR3 reads CASSGYGQLGNSPLHF. Written as DNA, the CDR3 is TGTGCCAGCAGCGGGTATGGACAGTTGGGGAATTCACCCCTCCACTTT. Using reference TRBV7-9 and TRBJ1-6 for the parts outside the CDR3, the full variable domain is DTGVSQNPRHKITKRGQNVTFRCDPISEHNRLYWYRQTLGQGPEFLTYFQNEAQLEKSRLLSDRFSAERPKGSFSTLEIQRTEQGDSAMYLCASSGYGQLGNSPLHFGNGTRLTVT.

J is TRBJ1-1 and V is TRBV28, with D possibly TRBD1 on 5 matching bases. The CDR3 length is 14 residues. V was pared by 5 bases and J by 6 bases, with 16 bases between. Germline values: CDR1 MDHEN, CDR2 SYDVKM. CDR3 sequence (DNA): TGTGCCAGCAGTCCCCCTGGGGGGTCTCCTGAAGCTTTCTTT. As protein: CASSPPGGSPEAFF.

V usage is TRBV3-1 (or the pseudogene TRBV3-2) and J usage is TRBJ1-4; no definite D call. The CDR3 contains 15 residues. V was shortened by 4 bases and J by 4 bases, with 13 bases between the two germline ends. Germline assignment: CDR1 LGHDT and CDR2 YNNKEL (reference sequence). DNA for the CDR3: TGTGCCAGCAGCCCGCCTCGGGGAAGTAATGAAAAACTGTTTTTT. Amino acids: CASSPPRGSNEKLFF.

The chain recombines TRBV10-1 with TRBJ1-6; 7 bases map to TRBD1. The V gene end was trimmed by 6 bases and the J gene end by 2 bases; junction bases not matched to a gene: 7. In germline, CDR1 is WNHNN, CDR2 SYGVQD (reference sequence). This CDR3 is 16 amino acids long. The CDR3 is CASRGQPDTYNSPLHF. CDR3 DNA sequence: TGCGCCAGCAGGGGACAGCCAGATACCTATAATTCACCCCTCCACTTT.

The chain employs TRBV6-5 and TRBJ2-5, with 7 nucleotides matching TRBD2. With V trimmed by 7 bases and J by 4 bases, 12 bases remained unmatched. From germline, CDR1 is MNHEY and CDR2 SVGAGI. This CDR3 spans 15 amino acids. The CDR3 sequence is CASTARAGVGETQYF. The CDR3, as DNA: TGTGCCAGCACCGCCAGGGCGGGAGTCGGAGAGACCCAGTACTTC.

The CDR3 DNA is TGTGCCAGCAGCTTAGCGGGCGGGGGGGTAGGCGAGACCCAGTACTTC. Amino acids: CASSLAGGGVGETQYF. The chain employs TRBV7-6 and TRBJ2-5, with TRBD2 identical over 9 bases. CDR1 is SGHVS and CDR2 is FNYEAQ in the germline V gene. Trimming removed 0 bases from V and 5 bases from J; junction bases left unmatched: 7. The CDR3 runs to 16 residues.

J is TRBJ2-1 and V is TRBV5-1; D perhaps matches TRBD2 (6 bases). The CDR3 is 15 amino acids. V lost 4 bases and J lost 0, with 11 bases in between. Germline CDR1 and CDR2: SGHRS and YFSETQ. The CDR3 nucleotides are TGCGCCAGCAGCCTGACTAGTAACTCCTACAATGAGCAGTTCTTC. Its protein product is CASSLTSNSYNEQFF.

The CDR3 protein is CASSQSPRDIDTQYF. CDR3 DNA sequence: TGTGCCAGCAGCCAATCCCCCAGGGATATAGATACGCAGTATTTT. The V call is TRBV3-1 (or the pseudogene TRBV3-2), the J call TRBJ2-3, with D perhaps matching TRBD1 (5 bases). V lost 2 bases to trimming and J lost 5 bases, with 14 bases between them. CDR3 length: 15 amino acids. Germline CDR1 is LGHDT and CDR2 is YNNKEL (reference sequence).

The V and J genes are TRBV20-1 and TRBJ2-3; possible D gene TRBD2, 5 bases. Between the trimmed V and J ends, which lost 3 bases and 4 bases, there was a span of 11 bases. This CDR3 comprises 13 residues. Germline V gives CDR1 DFQATT, CDR2 SNEGSKA (reference sequence). CDR3 sequence (DNA): TGCAGTGCTAGTATGAGGGCCCCAGATACGCAGTATTTT. Protein sequence: CSASMRAPDTQYF.